The rows below give T cell receptor beta chains drawn from one sample of a study of blood T cell repertoires in COVID-19. The assay was immunoSEQ multiplex PCR, and TCRdb's table has in-frame clones only and misses some. The sample holds 100,000 to 150,000 clones, almost 85% seen once. Sequenced: peripheral blood. These receptors came from a woman in her 30s who had recovered from COVID-19. CDR3s include the opening cysteine and the closing phenylalanine or tryptophan. A D gene is named only where the DNA matches it firmly. Expanded clones are given a class, and other clones once, few, many or no size at all.

TRBJ1-1 once TRBV5-6 NA TGTGCCAGCAGCTTGGCGACAGGCCTTATGAACACTGAAGCTTTCTTT CASSLATGLMNTEAFF
TRBJ2-3 NA TRBV3-1/TRBV3-2 NA TGTGCCAGCAGCCGGGCGGATACGCAGTATTTT CASSRADTQYF
TRBJ2-1 NA TRBV6-6 NA TGTGCCAGCAGTTACCAACAGGGAAATGAGCAGTTCTTC CASSYQQGNEQFF
TRBJ1-5 NA TRBV19 NA TGTGCCAGTAGTCCACAGGGAGGGGTCGGCCAGCCCCAGCATTTT CASSPQGGVGQPQHF
TRBJ2-3 NA TRBV19 NA TGTGCCAGTAGTATAGCGGGAGCGGTTGCAGATACGCAGTATTTT CASSIAGAVADTQYF
TRBJ2-3 NA TRBV15 TRBD1 TGTGCCACCACCCTGCAGGGGGCCTTCACAGATACGCAGTATTTT CATTLQGAFTDTQYF
TRBJ2-2 NA TRBV6-6 NA TGTGCCAGCATTCAGACCGGGGAGCTGTTTTTT CASIQTGELFF
TRBJ1-1 NA TRBV4-1 NA TGCGCCAGCAGCCAAGATCACAGGTGGTTCACTGAAGCTTTCTTT CASSQDHRWFTEAFF
TRBJ2-7 NA TRBV2 NA TGTGCCAGCATCCCCAGTGGCTCCTACGAGCAGTACTTC CASIPSGSYEQYF
TRBJ2-7 NA TRBV13 TRBD1 TGTGCCAGCAGCGGGACAGGGGGGGACGAGCAGTACTTC CASSGTGGDEQYF
TRBJ2-1 once TRBV5-1 TRBD2 TGCGCCAGCAGCTATCACCCTAGCGGGGGATTCTACAATGAGCAGTTCTTC CASSYHPSGGFYNEQFF
TRBJ1-3 once TRBV5-1 TRBD1 TGCGCCAGCAGCTCGTCAGGGACAGGAGGTGGAAACACCATATATTTT CASSSSGTGGGNTIYF
TRBJ2-1 NA TRBV11-2 NA TGTGCCAGCAGCATGGAACGGGGGATCAGATACAATGAGCAGTTCTTC CASSMERGIRYNEQFF
TRBJ2-7 NA TRBV19 NA TGTGCCAGTAGTCCAGGTAACCTTGAGCAGTACTTC CASSPGNLEQYF
TRBJ2-7 NA TRBV4-1 TRBD1 TGCGCCAGCAGCTTCCGGGACAGGGGTTACGAGCAGTACTTC CASSFRDRGYEQYF
TRBJ2-7 once TRBV4-1 TRBD1 TGCGCCAGCAAGATTGGGACAGAGTCCTACGAGCAGTACTTC CASKIGTESYEQYF
TRBJ2-5 NA TRBV5-4 NA TGTGCCAGCAGCCCTCAAACTATGAGAGAGACCCAGTACTTC CASSPQTMRETQYF
TRBJ2-7 NA TRBV5-1 NA TGCGCCAGCAGCTTGGCCAGCTCGGGCGAGCAGTACTTC CASSLASSGEQYF
TRBJ2-7 NA TRBV19 TRBD2 TGTGCCAGTAGTATTAGACTAGCGGTAACCTACGAGCAGTACTTC CASSIRLAVTYEQYF
TRBJ2-5 NA TRBV2 NA TGTGCCAGCAGTGTAGGGGGGGGCTCAGAGACCCAGTACTTC CASSVGGGSETQYF
TRBJ2-3 NA TRBV15 NA TGTGCCACCAGCAGAGATGGGAAGGGGCCGACGGCGCAGTATTTT CATSRDGKGPTAQYF
TRBJ1-5 few TRBV4-2 TRBD1 TGTGCCAGCAGCCAAGGGACAGGGAGCAATCAGCCCCAGCATTTT CASSQGTGSNQPQHF
TRBJ1-2 few TRBV3-1/TRBV3-2 NA TGTGCCAGCAGCCAAGAATCCATAGCTAACTATGGCTACACCTTC CASSQESIANYGYTF
TRBJ2-3 NA TRBV5-4 NA TGTGCCAGCAAAATTAGGCAGGGCATAGATACGCAGTATTTT CASKIRQGIDTQYF
TRBJ2-2 NA TRBV10-2 NA TGCGCCAGCAGGCTAGCTCGGACCGGGGAGCTGTTTTTT CASRLARTGELFF
TRBJ1-2 NA TRBV12-3/TRBV12-4 NA NA CASSTSKNYGYTF
TRBJ2-3 NA TRBV5-1 TRBD2 TGCGCCAGCAGCTTGGGGGTAGCGGGTAGCACAGATACGCAGTATTTT CASSLGVAGSTDTQYF
TRBJ1-2 NA TRBV7-3 TRBD1 TGTGCCAGCAGCCCTGGGACAGAGAACTATGGCTACACCTTC CASSPGTENYGYTF
TRBJ1-1 NA TRBV12-3/TRBV12-4 NA TGTGCCAGCAGTTTCAGGGCGAACACTGAAGCTTTCTTT CASSFRANTEAFF
TRBJ2-2 NA TRBV6-5 TRBD2 TGTGCCAGCAGACCCGCGGGGGTCGGGGAGCTGTTTTTT CASRPAGVGELFF
TRBJ1-4 once TRBV15 NA TGTGCCACCAGCAGAGATCGGGGTGGCGGCCCACTCGATGAAAAACTGTTTTTT CATSRDRGGGPLDEKLFF
TRBJ1-3 NA TRBV5-1 NA TGCGCCAGCAGCTTGGGGATGGTTGGGTTAGCAACCCGAAACACCATATATTTT CASSLGMVGLATRNTIYF
TRBJ1-1 few TRBV18 NA TGTGCCAGCTCGCCGACGCCAGGGAACACTGAAGCTTTCTTT CASSPTPGNTEAFF
TRBJ1-4 NA TRBV5-4 NA TGTGCCAGCAGCTTGGGACTGAGCAATGAAAAACTGTTTTTT CASSLGLSNEKLFF
TRBJ2-1 NA TRBV27 TRBD2 TGTGCCAGCAGTTTGTTACTAGCGGGGGGCAATGAGCAGTTCTTC CASSLLLAGGNEQFF
TRBJ2-1 NA TRBV6-6 TRBD2 TGTGCCAGCAGTTACACCCCGACTAGCGGCAACAATGAGCAGTTCTTC CASSYTPTSGNNEQFF
TRBJ2-7 NA TRBV19 TRBD1 TGTGCCAGTAGTATGGGGACAGGGGAAGAGCAGTACTTC CASSMGTGEEQYF
TRBJ2-1 NA TRBV29-1 TRBD1 TGCAGCGCCCCCCGGGGACAGGCGTACAATGAGCAGTTCTTC CSAPRGQAYNEQFF
TRBJ2-2 NA TRBV13 TRBD1 TGTGCCAGCCTCCTGACAGGGGCTAACACCGGGGAGCTGTTTTTT CASLLTGANTGELFF
TRBJ1-2 NA TRBV30 NA TGTGCCTGGACCATGACTACTAGTGGCTACACCTTC CAWTMTTSGYTF
TRBJ1-5 NA TRBV5-5 TRBD1 TGTGCCAGCAGCTTGGTTGGGACAGGGAGTCAGCCCCAGCATTTT CASSLVGTGSQPQHF
TRBJ1-1 NA TRBV3-1/TRBV3-2 NA TGTGCCAGCAGCCAGGAAGGGGTAGATGAAGCTTTCTTT CASSQEGVDEAFF
TRBJ2-7 NA TRBV10-3 TRBD1 TGTGCCATCAGTGAATCTAGACAGGGGCCAGGCGAGCAGTACTTC CAISESRQGPGEQYF
TRBJ1-2 NA TRBV3-1/TRBV3-2 NA TGTGCCAGCAGCCAAGGTGGCAGGGGCCTATATGGCTACACCTTC CASSQGGRGLYGYTF
TRBJ1-2 NA TRBV5-5 TRBD1 TGTGCCAGCAGCCCGTCCCGGGACAGGGTTTGGTCTTTC CASSPSRDRVWSF
TRBJ2-3 NA TRBV20-1 TRBD1 TGCAGTGCTAGTATGACAGGGATTGGCACAGATACGCAGTATTTT CSASMTGIGTDTQYF
TRBJ1-1 NA TRBV5-4 NA TGTGCCAGCAGAAATGGCGGGAATAAAGAAGCTTTCTTT CASRNGGNKEAFF
TRBJ2-7 NA TRBV5-4 TRBD2 TGTGCCAGCAGCCCCCCCCCGGGAGCGGGAGGGAGGCGCGAGCAGTACTTC CASSPPPGAGGRREQYF
TRBJ2-2 NA TRBV5-1 TRBD1 TGCGCCAGCAGCCGTCCCCCGGACAGGGCGAACACCGGGGAGCTGTTTTTT CASSRPPDRANTGELFF
TRBJ2-1 NA TRBV6-4 TRBD2 TGTGCCAGCAGTGGGACTAGCGGGGGGGAAGAGCAGTTCTTC CASSGTSGGEEQFF
TRBJ1-2 few TRBV9 NA TGTGCCAGCAGCGGGGGTGGTCGCGGGGGCACGGACTATGGCTACACCTTC CASSGGGRGGTDYGYTF
TRBJ1-1 NA TRBV29-1 NA TGCAGCCTAGTTGAAGGCGCTGAAGCTTTCTTT CSLVEGAEAFF
TRBJ1-2 few TRBV7-9 NA TGTGCCAGCAGCTTATTAGGAGTCCCCCTCTTGGGCTACACCTTC CASSLLGVPLLGYTF
TRBJ2-7 few TRBV18 NA TGTGCCAGCTCACCAGTCAGCTCCTACGAGCAGTACTTC CASSPVSSYEQYF
TRBJ2-7 once TRBV5-8 TRBD2 TGTGCCAGCAGCGGCGGAGGGAGGGCCCAACCGGGTGAGCAGTACTTC CASSGGGRAQPGEQYF